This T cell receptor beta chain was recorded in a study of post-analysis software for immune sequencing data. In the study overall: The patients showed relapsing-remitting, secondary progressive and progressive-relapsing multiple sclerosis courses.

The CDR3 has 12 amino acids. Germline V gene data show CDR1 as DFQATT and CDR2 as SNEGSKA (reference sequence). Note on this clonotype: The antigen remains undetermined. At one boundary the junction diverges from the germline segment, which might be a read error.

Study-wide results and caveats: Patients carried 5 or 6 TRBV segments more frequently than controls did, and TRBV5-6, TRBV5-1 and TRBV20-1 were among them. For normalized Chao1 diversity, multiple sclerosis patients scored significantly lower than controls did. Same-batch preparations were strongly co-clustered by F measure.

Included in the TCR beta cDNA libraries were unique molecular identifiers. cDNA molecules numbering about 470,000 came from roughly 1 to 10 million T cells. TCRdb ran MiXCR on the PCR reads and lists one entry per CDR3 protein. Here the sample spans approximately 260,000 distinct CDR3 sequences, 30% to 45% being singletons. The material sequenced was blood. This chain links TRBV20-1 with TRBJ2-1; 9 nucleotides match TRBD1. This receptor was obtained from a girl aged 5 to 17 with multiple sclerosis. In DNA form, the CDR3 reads TGTGGTTTAGGGACAGGGAGTAATGAGCAGTTCTTC. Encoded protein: CGLGTGSNEQFF.